The rows below give T cell receptor beta chains drawn from one sample of a study of cytomegalovirus exposure and HLA in healthy donors. Profiled with immunoSEQ multiplex PCR; TCRdb holds only in-frame clones, not every one. The repertoire holds over 75,000 clones, around 76% seen once, with around 7% in the top ten. Sequenced: PBMCs. Receptors were obtained from a man aged 40-49 years in good health and CMV-seropositive. Both conserved end residues are part of each CDR3. D genes are given only for firm matches. Where a row states a size, it is once, few, many or the class of an expanded clone; other rows omit it.

>.|TRBV28|TRBJ1-1|.
CASSPIRVNTEAFF
TGTGCCAGCAGTCCTATCAGGGTTAACACTGAAGCTTTCTTT
>.|TRBV15|TRBJ2-1|.
CATSRAGGGYNEQFF
TGTGCCACCAGCAGAGCCGGGGGTGGGTACAATGAGCAGTTCTTC
>TRBD1|TRBV11-2|TRBJ2-5|once
CASSPSGTGLETQYF
TGTGCCAGCAGCCCCTCCGGGACAGGGTTAGAGACCCAGTACTTC
>.|TRBV6-5|TRBJ1-2|.
CASSEWTDNYGYTF
TGTGCCAGCAGTGAATGGACAGATAACTATGGCTACACCTTC
>.|TRBV7-7|TRBJ2-5|.
CASSLTAAQETQYF
TGTGCTAGCAGCTTGACAGCAGCTCAAGAGACCCAGTACTTC
>.|TRBV18|TRBJ2-7|.
CASSPGASREQYF
TGTGCCAGCTCACCAGGAGCCTCGAGGGAGCAGTACTTC
>TRBD1|TRBV29-1|TRBJ1-4|.
CSVETGTGYEKLFF
TGCAGCGTTGAAACCGGGACAGGGTATGAAAAACTGTTTTTT
>TRBD2|TRBV4-2|TRBJ2-7|.
CASSQYQAGIYEQYF
TGTGCCAGCAGCCAATACCAAGCGGGGATCTACGAGCAGTACTTC
>TRBD1|TRBV28|TRBJ1-2|once
CASSGQGRNYGYTF
TGTGCCAGCAGTGGACAGGGAAGGAACTATGGCTACACCTTC
>TRBD1|TRBV28|TRBJ1-4|.
CASSLLDRGLVKLFF
TGTGCCAGCAGTTTATTGGACAGGGGTTTGGTAAAACTGTTTTTT
>.|TRBV28|TRBJ1-2|.
CASSYGRDYGYTF
TGTGCCAGCAGTTATGGCAGAGACTACGGCTACACCTTC
>TRBD1|TRBV7-3|TRBJ2-3|.
CASSPPGTACGTDTQYF
TGTGCCAGCAGCCCCCCGGGGACAGCGTGTGGCACAGATACGCAGTATTTT
>TRBD1|TRBV2|TRBJ1-1|.
CASNAGGRAEAFF
TGTGCCAGCAACGCAGGGGGCAGGGCTGAAGCTTTCTTT
>TRBD2|TRBV19|TRBJ2-5|.
CASGLAEETQYF
TGTGCCAGTGGACTAGCGGAAGAGACCCAGTACTTC
>.|TRBV7-3|TRBJ2-2|.
CASSLTGAGGELFF
TGTGCCAGCAGCTTAACGGGGGCTGGAGGGGAGCTGTTTTTT
>TRBD1|TRBV11-2|TRBJ2-5|.
CASSQTGGQETQYF
TGTGCCAGCAGCCAGACAGGGGGCCAAGAGACCCAGTACTTC
>.|TRBV15|TRBJ2-3|.
CATSRDYSFGTDTQYF
TGTGCCACCAGCAGAGATTATTCCTTTGGCACAGATACGCAGTATTTT
>.|TRBV28|TRBJ2-7|.
CASRRQGISYEQYF
TGTGCCAGCAGGCGCCAGGGGATCTCCTACGAGCAGTACTTC
>.|TRBV11-3|TRBJ1-1|few
CASSLETEDTEAFF
TGTGCCAGCAGCTTAGAGACTGAGGACACTGAAGCTTTCTTT
>TRBD1|TRBV6-5|TRBJ1-5|.
CASSGTGKQPQHF
TGTGCCAGCTCCGGGACAGGGAAGCAGCCCCAGCATTTT
>.|TRBV6-5|TRBJ2-6|.
CASSYSSGSGANVLTF
TGTGCCAGCAGTTACTCCTCGGGCTCTGGGGCCAACGTCCTGACTTTC
>.|TRBV18|TRBJ1-1|.
CASSAWERGTEAFF
TGTGCCAGCTCAGCCTGGGAAAGGGGCACTGAAGCTTTCTTT
>TRBD1|TRBV5-6|TRBJ2-1|.
CASSRPDRADNEQFF
TGTGCCAGCAGCCGTCCGGACAGGGCGGACAATGAGCAGTTCTTC
>TRBD2|TRBV6-7|TRBJ2-3|.
CASSYGTSGSCTDTQYF
TGTGCCAGCAGTTACGGGACTAGCGGGTCCTGCACAGATACGCAGTATTTT
>TRBD1|TRBV7-6|TRBJ1-2|many
CASSLGTGFYGYTF
TGTGCCAGCAGCTTAGGGACAGGCTTCTATGGCTACACCTTC
>.|TRBV28|TRBJ1-4|.
CASRQGTNEKLFF
TGTGCCAGCAGACAGGGAACTAATGAAAAACTGTTTTTT
>TRBD1|TRBV5-4|TRBJ1-2|.
CASSLDRRNYGYTF
TGTGCCAGCAGCCTGGACAGGAGAAACTATGGCTACACCTTC
>TRBD2|TRBV6-6|TRBJ2-1|.
CASTKMGGGEQFF
TGTGCCAGCACTAAGATGGGGGGAGGGGAGCAGTTCTTC
>.|TRBV5-1|TRBJ2-3|few
CASSSGLGTDTQYF
TGCGCCAGCAGCTCGGGACTGGGCACAGATACGCAGTATTTT
>.|TRBV6-5|TRBJ1-5|few
CASSYRGMGQPQHF
TGTGCCAGCAGTTACCGGGGGATGGGTCAGCCCCAGCATTTT
>.|TRBV6-5|TRBJ1-5|.
CASSLQGGQPQHF
TGTGCCAGCAGTCTCCAGGGAGGCCAGCCCCAGCATTTT
>.|TRBV20-1|TRBJ1-1|few
CSARAYPEAFF
TGCAGTGCTAGGGCTTACCCTGAAGCTTTCTTT
>TRBD1|TRBV11-3|TRBJ2-1|few
CASSMGQGLNEQFF
TGTGCCAGCAGTATGGGACAGGGACTCAATGAGCAGTTCTTC
>TRBD1|TRBV29-1|TRBJ2-7|.
CSISGGFGEQYF
TGCAGCATATCAGGGGGTTTTGGAGAGCAGTACTTC
>TRBD1|TRBV9|TRBJ1-1|.
CASSLGTGEAFF
TGTGCCAGCAGCCTCGGGACAGGGGAAGCTTTCTTT
>TRBD1|TRBV7-9|TRBJ1-5|.
CASSLAPGQGDQPQHF
TGTGCCAGCAGCTTAGCCCCAGGACAGGGAGATCAGCCCCAGCATTTT
>.|TRBV11-2|TRBJ1-2|.
CASSQTTAANYGYTF
TGTGCCAGCAGCCAGACGACAGCAGCTAACTATGGCTACACCTTC
>TRBD1|TRBV5-1|TRBJ1-4|.
CASSLVGTGDGLLFF
TGCGCCAGCAGCTTGGTGGGGACAGGCGATGGTTTACTGTTTTTT
>TRBD2|TRBV19|TRBJ2-1|.
CASSKGLADYNEQFF
TGTGCCAGTAGTAAGGGACTAGCGGATTACAATGAGCAGTTCTTC
>.|TRBV28|TRBJ2-5|.
CASRSPGKETQYF
TGTGCCAGCAGGTCTCCGGGAAAAGAGACCCAGTACTTC
>TRBD1|TRBV14|TRBJ1-3|.
CASSHNRGRGNTIYF
TGTGCCAGCAGCCATAACAGGGGGCGTGGAAACACCATATATTTT
>TRBD1|TRBV5-1|TRBJ1-1|.
CASTQGAVGAEAFF
TGCGCCAGCACTCAGGGGGCCGTTGGCGCTGAAGCTTTCTTT
>TRBD2|TRBV11-2|TRBJ2-5|.
CASSLPSSGKETQYF
TGTGCCAGCAGCTTACCGTCTAGCGGTAAAGAGACCCAGTACTTC
>TRBD2|TRBV28|TRBJ2-1|.
CASSLAGEFNEQFF
TGTGCCAGCAGTCTAGCGGGAGAATTCAATGAGCAGTTCTTC
>.|TRBV27|TRBJ1-4|.
CASSDSTGWNEKLFF
TGTGCCAGCAGTGACTCCACGGGATGGAATGAAAAACTGTTTTTT
>.|TRBV7-2|TRBJ2-4|.
CASSLGGSLGHRNIQYF
TGTGCCAGCAGCTTAGGGGGCAGTCTCGGGCACAGGAACATTCAGTACTTC